This T cell receptor (beta chain) was identified in a study of beta chain features in type 1 diabetes. Trimming at V came to 2 bases and at J to 9 bases, leaving 9 bases not matched to a gene. This CDR3 is 16 amino acids long. Looked up from germline, CDR1 is SGHDT and CDR2 is YYEEEE. What was sequenced were expressed TCRB transcripts, since all of the isolated RNA had been reverse transcribed. This table comes from immunoSEQ multiplex PCR, and its TCRdb copy is limited to in-frame clones, with some not included. The table records around 310,000 clones, about 14% of them present only once. Notes on the study in general: Moderate but significant shortening of TCRB CDR3s was recorded in all four CD4+ subsets from Type 1 diabetes patients.

About this clone: The antigen is undetermined.

The sequenced sample consisted of naive CD4+ T cells from blood. The chain uses TRBV5-6 and TRBJ2-1, with TRBD1 matching over 12 bases. The clonotype originates from a woman younger than 35 with type 1 diabetes. The DNA of the CDR3 is TGTGCCAGCAGCTTTCTACCGGGACAGGGGGCGGTTGAGCAGTTCTTC. It translates to CASSFLPGQGAVEQFF.